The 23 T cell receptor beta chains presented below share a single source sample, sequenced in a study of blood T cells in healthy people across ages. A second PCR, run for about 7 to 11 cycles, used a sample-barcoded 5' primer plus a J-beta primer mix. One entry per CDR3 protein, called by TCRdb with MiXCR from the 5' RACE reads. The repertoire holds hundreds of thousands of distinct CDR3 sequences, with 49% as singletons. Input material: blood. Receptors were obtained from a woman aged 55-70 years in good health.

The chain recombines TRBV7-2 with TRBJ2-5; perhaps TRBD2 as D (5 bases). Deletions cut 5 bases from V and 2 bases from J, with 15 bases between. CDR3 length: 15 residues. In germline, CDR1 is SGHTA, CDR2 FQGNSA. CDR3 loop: CASSLGPAVQETQYF. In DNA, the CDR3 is TGTGCCAGCAGCCTCGGACCAGCGGTTCAAGAGACCCAGTACTTC.

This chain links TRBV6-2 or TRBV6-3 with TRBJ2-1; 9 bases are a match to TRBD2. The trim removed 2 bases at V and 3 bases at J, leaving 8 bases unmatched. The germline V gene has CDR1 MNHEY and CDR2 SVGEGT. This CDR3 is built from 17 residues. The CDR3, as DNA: TGTGCCAGCAGTTACGCGACTAGCGGAGTTAACTACAATGAGCAGTTCTTC. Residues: CASSYATSGVNYNEQFF.

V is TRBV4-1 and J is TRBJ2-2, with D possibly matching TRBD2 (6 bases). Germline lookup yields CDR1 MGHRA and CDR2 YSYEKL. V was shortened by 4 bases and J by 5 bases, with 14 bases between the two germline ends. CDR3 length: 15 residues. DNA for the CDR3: TGCGCCAGCAGCCGCGGGGTGGCGGGAACCGGGGAGCTGTTTTTT. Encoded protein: CASSRGVAGTGELFF.

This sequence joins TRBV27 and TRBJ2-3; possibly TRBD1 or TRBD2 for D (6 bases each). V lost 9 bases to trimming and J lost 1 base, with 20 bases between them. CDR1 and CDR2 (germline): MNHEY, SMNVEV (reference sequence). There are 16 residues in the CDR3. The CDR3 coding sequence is TGTGCCAGTAAACCTGTCGGGGGCGCGGGCACAGATACGCAGTATTTT. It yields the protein CASKPVGGAGTDTQYF.

In nucleotides, the CDR3 is TGTGCCAGCAGTCAACAGGCGTGGGGGAATTCACCCCTCCACTTT. Its protein product is CASSQQAWGNSPLHF. The genes are TRBV7-3 and TRBJ1-6; D is possibly TRBD1 (5 bases). Germline V gives CDR1 SGHTA, CDR2 FQGTGA. V was cut by 6 bases and J by 7 bases, with 16 bases left in between. The CDR3 consists of 15 residues.

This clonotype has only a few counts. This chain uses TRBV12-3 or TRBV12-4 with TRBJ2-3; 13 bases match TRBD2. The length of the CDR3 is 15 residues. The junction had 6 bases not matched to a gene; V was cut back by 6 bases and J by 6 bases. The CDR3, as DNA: TGTGCCAGCAGCCGTGGACTAGCGGGAGAGGATACGCAGTATTTT. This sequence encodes CASSRGLAGEDTQYF.

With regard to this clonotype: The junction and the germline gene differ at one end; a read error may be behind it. The CDR3 loop is CSVVGRTTDMQYF. The CDR3 DNA sequence: TGCAGCGTTGTAGGGAGAACCACAGATATGCAGTATTTT. The V gene is TRBV29-1, the J gene TRBJ2-3, with a possible D match to TRBD2 (5 bases). This CDR3 has 13 amino acids. Germline V gene data show CDR1 as SQVTM and CDR2 as ANQGSEA.

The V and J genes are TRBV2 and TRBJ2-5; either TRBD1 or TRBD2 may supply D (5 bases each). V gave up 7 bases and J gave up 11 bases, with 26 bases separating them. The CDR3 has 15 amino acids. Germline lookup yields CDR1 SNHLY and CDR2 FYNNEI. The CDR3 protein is CASTKQGGILGEQYF. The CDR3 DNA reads TGTGCCAGCACCAAGCAGGGCGGTATTCTGGGAGAGCAGTACTTC.

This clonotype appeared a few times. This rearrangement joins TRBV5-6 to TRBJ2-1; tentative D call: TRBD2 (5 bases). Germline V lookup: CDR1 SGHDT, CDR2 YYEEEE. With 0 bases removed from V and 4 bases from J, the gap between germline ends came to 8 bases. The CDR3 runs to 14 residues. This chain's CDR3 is CASSLVRGYNEQFF. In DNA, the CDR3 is TGTGCCAGCAGCTTGGTTCGCGGGTACAATGAGCAGTTCTTC.

DNA of the CDR3: TGTGCCAGCAGTTACTCGTATGGCAGGCCGGGGGATACGCAGTATTTT. It specifies CASSYSYGRPGDTQYF. This chain joins TRBV6-2 or TRBV6-3 and TRBJ2-3; tentative D call: TRBD2 (5 bases). The CDR3 consists of 16 residues. Germline lookup yields CDR1 MNHEY and CDR2 SVGEGT. V was shortened by 0 bases and J by 6 bases, with 16 bases between the two germline ends.

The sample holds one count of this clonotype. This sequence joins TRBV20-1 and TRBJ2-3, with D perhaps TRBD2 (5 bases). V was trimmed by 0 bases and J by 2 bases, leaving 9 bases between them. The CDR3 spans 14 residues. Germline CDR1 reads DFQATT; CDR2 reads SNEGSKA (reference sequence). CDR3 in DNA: TGCAGTGCTAGAGATGGAGGAGCCACAGATACGCAGTATTTT. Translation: CSARDGGATDTQYF.

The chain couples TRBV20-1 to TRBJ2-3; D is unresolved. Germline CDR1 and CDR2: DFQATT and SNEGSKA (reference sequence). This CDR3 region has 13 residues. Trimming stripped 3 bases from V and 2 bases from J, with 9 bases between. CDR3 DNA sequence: TGCAGTGCTAGTAACCCCGACACAGATACGCAGTATTTT. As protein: CSASNPDTDTQYF.

This chain's CDR3 is CSAPLAGSWNYGYTF. The CDR3 DNA follows: TGCAGTGCTCCTCTCGCCGGGTCGTGGAATTATGGCTACACCTTC. This chain links TRBV20-1 with TRBJ1-2; D is undetermined. Germline CDR1 and CDR2: DFQATT and SNEGSKA (reference sequence). V was trimmed by 5 bases and J by 5 bases, leaving 21 bases between them. The CDR3 loop spans 15 amino acids.

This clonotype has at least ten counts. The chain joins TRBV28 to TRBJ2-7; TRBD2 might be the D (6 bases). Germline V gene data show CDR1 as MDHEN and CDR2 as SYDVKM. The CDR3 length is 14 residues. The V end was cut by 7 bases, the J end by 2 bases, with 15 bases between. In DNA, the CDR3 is TGTGCCAGCATTAAAGGCGGGAAGGCCTACGAGCAGTACTTC. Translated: CASIKGGKAYEQYF.

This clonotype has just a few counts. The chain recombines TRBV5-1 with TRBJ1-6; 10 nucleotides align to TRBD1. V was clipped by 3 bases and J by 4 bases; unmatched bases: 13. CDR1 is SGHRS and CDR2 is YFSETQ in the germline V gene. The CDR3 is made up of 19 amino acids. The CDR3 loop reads CASSYKTGGIPSYNSPLHF. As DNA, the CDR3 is TGCGCCAGCAGCTACAAGACAGGGGGCATCCCTTCTTATAATTCACCCCTCCACTTT.

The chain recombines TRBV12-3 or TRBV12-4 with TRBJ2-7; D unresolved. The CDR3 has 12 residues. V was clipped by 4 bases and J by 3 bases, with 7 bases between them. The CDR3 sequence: CASSSTNYEQYF. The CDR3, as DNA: TGTGCCAGCAGTTCCACGAACTACGAGCAGTACTTC.

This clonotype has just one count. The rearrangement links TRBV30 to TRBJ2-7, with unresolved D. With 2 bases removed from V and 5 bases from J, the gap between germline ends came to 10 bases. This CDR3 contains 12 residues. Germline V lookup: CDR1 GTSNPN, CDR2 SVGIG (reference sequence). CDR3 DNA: TGTGCCTGGAGTATGGGGATCCACGAGCAGTACTTC. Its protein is CAWSMGIHEQYF.

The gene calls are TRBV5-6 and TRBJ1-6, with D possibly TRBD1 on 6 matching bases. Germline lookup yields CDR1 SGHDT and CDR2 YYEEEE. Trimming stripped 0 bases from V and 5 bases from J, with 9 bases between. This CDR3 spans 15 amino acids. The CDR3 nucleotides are TGTGCCAGCAGCTTGGACAGGGTCGATAATTCACCCCTCCACTTT. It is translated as CASSLDRVDNSPLHF.

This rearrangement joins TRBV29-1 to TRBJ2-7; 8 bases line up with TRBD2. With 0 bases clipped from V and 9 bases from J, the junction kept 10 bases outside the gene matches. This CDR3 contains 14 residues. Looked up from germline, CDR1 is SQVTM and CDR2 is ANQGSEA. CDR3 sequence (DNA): TGCAGCGTTGAAGACCGAGCGGGGGATGGGAGGCAGTACTTC. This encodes CSVEDRAGDGRQYF.

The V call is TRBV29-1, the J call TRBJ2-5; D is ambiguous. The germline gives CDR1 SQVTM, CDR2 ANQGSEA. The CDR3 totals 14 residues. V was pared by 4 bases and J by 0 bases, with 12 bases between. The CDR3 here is CSVVLELNQETQYF. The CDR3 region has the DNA TGCAGCGTTGTTTTGGAGCTCAACCAAGAGACCCAGTACTTC.

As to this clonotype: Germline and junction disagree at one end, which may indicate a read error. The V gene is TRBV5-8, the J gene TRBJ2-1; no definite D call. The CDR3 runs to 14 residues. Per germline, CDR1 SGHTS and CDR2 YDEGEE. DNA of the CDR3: TGTGTCAGCAGCTTGGCCTACGGCTACAATGAGCAGTTCTTC. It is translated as CVSSLAYGYNEQFF.

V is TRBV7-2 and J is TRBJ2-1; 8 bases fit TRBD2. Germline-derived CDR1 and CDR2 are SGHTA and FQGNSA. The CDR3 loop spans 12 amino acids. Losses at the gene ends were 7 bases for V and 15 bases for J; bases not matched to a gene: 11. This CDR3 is CASTPGGGSPFF. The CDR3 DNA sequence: TGTGCCAGCACCCCGGGAGGGGGATCTCCGTTCTTC. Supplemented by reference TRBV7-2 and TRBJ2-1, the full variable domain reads GAGVSQSPSNKVTEKGKDVELRCDPISGHTALYWYRQSLGQGLEFLIYFQGNSAPDKSGLPSDRFSAERTGGSVSTLTIQRTQQEDSAVYLCASTPGGGSPFFGPGTRLTVL.

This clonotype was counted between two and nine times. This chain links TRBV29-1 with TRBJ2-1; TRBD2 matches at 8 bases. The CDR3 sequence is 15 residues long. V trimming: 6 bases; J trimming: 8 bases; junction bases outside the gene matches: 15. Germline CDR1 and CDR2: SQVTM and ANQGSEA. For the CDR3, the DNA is TGCAGCGTCCCTAGCAGCGGGAGCCATCGGGATGAGCAGTTCTTC. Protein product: CSVPSSGSHRDEQFF.